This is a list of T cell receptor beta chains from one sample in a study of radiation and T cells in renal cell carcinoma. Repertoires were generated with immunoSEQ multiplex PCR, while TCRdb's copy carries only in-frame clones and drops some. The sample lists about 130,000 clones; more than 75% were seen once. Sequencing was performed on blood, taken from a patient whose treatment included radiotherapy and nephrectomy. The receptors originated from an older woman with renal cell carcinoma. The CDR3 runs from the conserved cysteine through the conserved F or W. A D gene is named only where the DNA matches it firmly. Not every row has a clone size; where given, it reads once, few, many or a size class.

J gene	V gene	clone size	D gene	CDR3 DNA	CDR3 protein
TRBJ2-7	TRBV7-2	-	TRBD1	TGTGCCAGCAGCCCCCGGGACAGAACCTACGAGCAGTACTTC	CASSPRDRTYEQYF
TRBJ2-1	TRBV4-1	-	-	TGCGCCAGCAGCTCCTCCCTGGGGGGGACAAACAATGAGCAGTTCTTC	CASSSSLGGTNNEQFF
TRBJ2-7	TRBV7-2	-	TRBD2	TGTGCCAGCAGCTCCTCCTTACTAGCGGGGGGTCCCTACGAGCAGTACTTC	CASSSSLLAGGPYEQYF
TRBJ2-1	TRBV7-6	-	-	TGTGCCAGCAGCTTAGCGCTGGGGGGGCTGCCCTACAATGAGCAGTTCTTC	CASSLALGGLPYNEQFF
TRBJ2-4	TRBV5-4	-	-	TGTGCCAGCAGCCTCCCAAGAGGACAGGGAGGGTCCGCCAAAAACATTCAGTACTTC	CASSLPRGQGGSAKNIQYF
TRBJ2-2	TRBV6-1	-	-	TGTGCCAGCAGGACCGGGAGAACCACCGGGGAGCTGTTTTTT	CASRTGRTTGELFF
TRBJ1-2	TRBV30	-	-	TGTGCCTGGACAGTGGGTCCGCGCTATGGCTACACCTTC	CAWTVGPRYGYTF
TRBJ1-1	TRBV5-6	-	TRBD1	TGTGCCAGCAGCTTGATCAGGGGGGGAACTGAAGCTTTCTTT	CASSLIRGGTEAFF
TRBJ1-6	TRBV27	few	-	TGTGCCAGCAGTCTCGGGACGGTTGGTTCACCCCTCCACTTT	CASSLGTVGSPLHF
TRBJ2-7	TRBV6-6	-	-	TGTGCCAGCAGAGTGGGGCGCGAGCAGTACTTC	CASRVGREQYF
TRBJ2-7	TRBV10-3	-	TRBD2	TGTGCCATCAGTGGTACGGGGGGGCACTACGAGCAGTACTTC	CAISGTGGHYEQYF
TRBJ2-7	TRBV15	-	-	TGTGCCACCAGCAGAGATGAGGGCTACGAGCAGTACTTC	CATSRDEGYEQYF
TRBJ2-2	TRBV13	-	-	TGTGCCAGCAGCTTAGCGGGGCGAATCGGGGAGCTGTTTTTT	CASSLAGRIGELFF
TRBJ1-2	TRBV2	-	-	TGTGCCAGCAGTGGGCAGAAGGTGGGCTACACCTTC	CASSGQKVGYTF
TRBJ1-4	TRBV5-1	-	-	TGCGCCAGCAGCTTGGGACTTAATGAAAAACTGTTTTTT	CASSLGLNEKLFF
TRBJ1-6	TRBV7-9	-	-	TGTGCCAGCAGCCCACCTGGGGTTTCCTATAATTCACCCCTCCACTTT	CASSPPGVSYNSPLHF
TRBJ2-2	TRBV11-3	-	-	TGTGCCAGCAGCTCTAAGGGGGCCGGGGAGCTGTTTTTT	CASSSKGAGELFF
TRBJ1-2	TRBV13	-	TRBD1	TGTGCCAGCAGCCACATTGGACAGGGCCTTAACTATGGCTACACCTTC	CASSHIGQGLNYGYTF
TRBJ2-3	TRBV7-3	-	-	TGTGCCAGCAGCTTATCCCGGGACCTCTTTAGCACAGATACGCAGTATTTT	CASSLSRDLFSTDTQYF
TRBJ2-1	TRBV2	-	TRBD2	TGTGCCAGCACCCCGGGGGGACTAGCGGGGGGGCGGAGTTTCTACAATGAGCAGTTCTTC	CASTPGGLAGGRSFYNEQFF
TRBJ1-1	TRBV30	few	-	TGTGCCTGGAGTTTCCGTAGCACTGAAGCTTTCTTT	CAWSFRSTEAFF
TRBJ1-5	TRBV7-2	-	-	TGTGCCAGCAGCTTGATGCCGTTTCCTAGCAATCAGCCCCAGCATTTT	CASSLMPFPSNQPQHF
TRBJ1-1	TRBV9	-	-	TGTGCCAGCAGCGTATCGGCCTTCACTGAAGCTTTCTTT	CASSVSAFTEAFF
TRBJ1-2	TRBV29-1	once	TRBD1	TGCAGCGTTGAACTCCAGGGGGCCTATGGCTACACCTTC	CSVELQGAYGYTF
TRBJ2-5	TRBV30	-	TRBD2	TGTGCCTGGAGGGCGGGGGGCCGAGGGACCCAGTACTTC	CAWRAGGRGTQYF
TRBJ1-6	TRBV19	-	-	TGTGCCAGTGGATCAGGGACCTCACCCCTCCACTTT	CASGSGTSPLHF
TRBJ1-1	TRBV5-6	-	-	TGTGCCAGCAGCTTGGGTCTGAACACTGAAGCTTTCTTT	CASSLGLNTEAFF
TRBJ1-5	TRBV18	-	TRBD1	TGTGCCAGCTCACCGTGGGACAGCTCCTATCAGCCCCAGCATTTT	CASSPWDSSYQPQHF
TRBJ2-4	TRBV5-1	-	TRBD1	TGCGCCAGCAGAGACAGGGTAGGCAAAAACATTCAGTACTTC	CASRDRVGKNIQYF
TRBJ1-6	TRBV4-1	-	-	TGCGCCAGCAGTCTTACACTCAATAATTCACCCCTCCACTTT	CASSLTLNNSPLHF
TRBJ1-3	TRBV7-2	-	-	TGTGCCAGCAGCTTAGTGGTTCCCGGCTACTCTGGAAACACCATATATTTT	CASSLVVPGYSGNTIYF
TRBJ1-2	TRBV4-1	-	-	TGCGCCAGCAGCCTCGGCGGGACCGCCTATGGCTACACCTTC	CASSLGGTAYGYTF
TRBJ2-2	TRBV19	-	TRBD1	TGTGCCAGTACCGACGGGGACAGGGACACCGGGGAGCTGTTTTTT	CASTDGDRDTGELFF
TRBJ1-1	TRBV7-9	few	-	TGTGCCAGCAGCCCGACGGAGATAAACACTGAAGCTTTCTTT	CASSPTEINTEAFF
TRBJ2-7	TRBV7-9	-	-	TGTGCCAGCAGCCCGGCGGGACTCGGCTACGAGCAGTACTTC	CASSPAGLGYEQYF
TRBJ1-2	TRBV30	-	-	TGTGCCTGGAGTGTGAGTTCATTCTTTAACTATGGCTACACCTTC	CAWSVSSFFNYGYTF
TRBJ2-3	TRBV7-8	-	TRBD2	TGTGCCAGCAGTGTAGCGGGGGGGCAATCAGATACGCAGTATTTT	CASSVAGGQSDTQYF
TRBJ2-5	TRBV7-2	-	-	TGTGCCAGCAGCTTTCCCGGGGGCGAGACCCAGTACTTC	CASSFPGGETQYF
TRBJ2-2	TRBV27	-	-	TGTCCGGGCGCCGGGGAGCTGTTTTTT	CPGAGELFF
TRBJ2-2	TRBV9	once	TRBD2	TGTGCCAGCAGCGACCGGGGGGGCCTCACCGGGGAGCTGTTTTTT	CASSDRGGLTGELFF
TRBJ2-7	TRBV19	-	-	TGTGCCAGTAGTACCCAACTCGGGGGGCGCTTCTACGAGCAGTACTTC	CASSTQLGGRFYEQYF
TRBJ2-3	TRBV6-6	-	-	TGTGCCAGCAGTGGCCTTAAGGTTCGGTCCCCAGATACGCAGTATTTT	CASSGLKVRSPDTQYF
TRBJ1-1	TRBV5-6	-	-	TGTGCCAGCAGCCCTCAGGGGACCCTGAACACTGAAGCTTTCTTT	CASSPQGTLNTEAFF
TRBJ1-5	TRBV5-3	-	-	TGTGCCAGAAGCTTGGTGAACCAGCATTTT	CARSLVNQHF
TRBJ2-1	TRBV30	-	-	TGTGCCTGGAGTAGAGAAACCTACAATGAGCAGTTCTTC	CAWSRETYNEQFF
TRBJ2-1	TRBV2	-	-	TGTGCCAGCACCCAGGGGCCAGGTAGTGAGCAGTTCTTC	CASTQGPGSEQFF